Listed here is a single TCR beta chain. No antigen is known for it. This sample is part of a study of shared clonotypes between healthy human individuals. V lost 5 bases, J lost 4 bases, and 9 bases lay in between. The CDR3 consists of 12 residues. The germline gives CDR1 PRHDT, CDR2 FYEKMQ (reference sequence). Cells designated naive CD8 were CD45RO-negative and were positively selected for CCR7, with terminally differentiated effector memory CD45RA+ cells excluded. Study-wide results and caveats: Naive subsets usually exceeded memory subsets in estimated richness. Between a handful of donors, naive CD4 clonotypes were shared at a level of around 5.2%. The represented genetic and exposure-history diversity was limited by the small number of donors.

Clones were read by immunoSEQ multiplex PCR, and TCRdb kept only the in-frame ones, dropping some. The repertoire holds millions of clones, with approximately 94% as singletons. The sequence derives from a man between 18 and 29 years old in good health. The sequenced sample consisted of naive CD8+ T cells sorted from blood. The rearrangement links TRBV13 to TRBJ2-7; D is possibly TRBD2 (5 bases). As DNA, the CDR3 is TGTGCCAGCAGCGGGTCGGGGTACGAGCAGTACTTC. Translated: CASSGSGYEQYF.